A single sample is the source of the 31 T cell receptor beta chains below, sequenced in a study of blood T cell repertoires in COVID-19. Some clones are missing from TCRdb's copy, which holds only in-frame ones; the method was immunoSEQ multiplex PCR. The profile shows 110,000 or so clones, over 70% of them singletons. Material for sequencing was peripheral blood. The receptors were sampled from a man aged 50-60 years with acute or convalescent COVID-19.

This chain links TRBV10-3 with TRBJ2-7, with TRBD1 matching 7 bases. The length of the CDR3 is 12 residues. Trimming removed 10 bases from V and 1 base from J; junction bases left unmatched: 4. Per the germline V gene, CDR1 is ENHRY and CDR2 is SYGVKD. CDR3 DNA sequence: TGTGCCACACAGGGACAGTCCTACGAGCAGTACGTC. It is translated as CATQGQSYEQYV.

This clone appeared a few times. The chain is built from TRBV11-2 and TRBJ2-2, with 10 positions matching TRBD1. From germline, CDR1 is SGHAT and CDR2 FQNNGV. V trimming: 3 bases; J trimming: 5 bases; junction bases outside the gene matches: 3. The length of the CDR3 is 15 residues. The CDR3 is CASSLGQGPTGELFF. CDR3 bases: TGTGCCAGCAGCTTGGGACAGGGGCCTACCGGGGAGCTGTTTTTT.

In nucleotides, the CDR3 is TGTGCCAGCAGTCGGCGACAGGGTAATGAAAAACTGTTTTTT. Translated: CASSRRQGNEKLFF. This chain links TRBV2 with TRBJ1-4, with 7 bases matching TRBD1. The J segment lost 4 bases and the V segment lost 5 bases, leaving 4 bases of the junction unmatched. Germline CDR1 is SNHLY and CDR2 is FYNNEI. The length of the CDR3 is 14 residues.

This clone was detected only once. The CDR3 nucleotides read TGTGCCAGCGGACCCGGGAGAAACTCTGGGGCCAACGTCCTGACTTTC. Translated, it gives CASGPGRNSGANVLTF. This rearrangement joins TRBV2 to TRBJ2-6, with TRBD2 as a possible D gene (6 bases). The CDR3 runs 16 residues. Trimming took 8 bases from V and 0 from J, leaving 14 bases between them. The V gene's germline CDR1 is SNHLY and CDR2 FYNNEI. Drawing the rest from reference TRBV2 and TRBJ2-6, the complete variable domain is EPEVTQTPSHQVTQMGQEVILRCVPISNHLYFYWYRQILGQKVEFLVSFYNNEISEKSEIFDDQFSVERPDGSNFTLKIRSTKLEDSAMYFCASGPGRNSGANVLTFGAGSRLTVL.

The chain employs TRBV9 and TRBJ2-1; D gene uncertain. Trimming took off 0 bases at V and 6 bases at J, with 7 bases between the two ends. Germline-derived CDR1 and CDR2 are SGDLS and YYNGEE. The CDR3 runs 13 residues. CDR3 bases: TGTGCCAGCAGCGTAGGGAGAACCAATGAGCAGTTCTTC. This gives the protein CASSVGRTNEQFF.

This chain joins TRBV4-2 and TRBJ1-3; weak D call: TRBD1 (5 bases). This CDR3 comprises 16 residues. V was shortened by 0 bases and J by 2 bases, with 11 bases between the two germline ends. Germline V lookup: CDR1 LGHNA, CDR2 YNFKEQ. The CDR3 protein is CASSQEIKGTGNTIYF. DNA for the CDR3: TGTGCCAGCAGCCAAGAAATCAAGGGGACTGGAAACACCATATATTTT.

The J gene is TRBJ1-6, the V gene TRBV27; possible D gene TRBD1, 5 bases. Germline V CDR1 and CDR2: MNHEY, SMNVEV (reference sequence). The CDR3 spans 15 residues. The V gene lost 4 bases and the J gene lost 10 bases, with 17 bases spanning the gap. DNA of the CDR3: TGTGCCAGCAGTTCAGCGCAGGGAATGGGGTCACCCCTCCACTTT. Protein: CASSSAQGMGSPLHF.

This sequence joins TRBV5-4 and TRBJ1-2; 9 bases are shared with TRBD1. Germline V gene data show CDR1 as SGHNT and CDR2 as YYREEE (reference sequence). V dropped 0 bases and J dropped 4; count of bases not matched to a gene: 4. This CDR3 has 15 residues. The CDR3: CASSLGDRDLYGYTF. DNA of the CDR3: TGTGCCAGCAGCTTGGGGGACAGGGACCTCTATGGCTACACCTTC.

The chain uses TRBV5-1 and TRBJ2-1, with D unresolved. V dropped 6 bases and J dropped 0 bases, with 10 bases sitting between them. Per germline, CDR1 SGHRS and CDR2 YFSETQ. The CDR3 sequence is 14 residues long. For the CDR3, the DNA is TGCGCCAGCAAGACAAGCCGCTCCTACAATGAGCAGTTCTTC. It specifies CASKTSRSYNEQFF.

The chain joins TRBV2 to TRBJ2-5; 14 bases align to TRBD2. This CDR3 region has 15 residues. The germline gives CDR1 SNHLY, CDR2 FYNNEI. V shed 5 bases and J 7 bases; nucleotides not matched to a gene: 6. Here the CDR3 DNA reads TGTGCCAGCAGTCCGACTAGCGGGGGGGCGGGGACCCAGTACTTC. It codes for CASSPTSGGAGTQYF.

This rearrangement joins TRBV5-1 to TRBJ2-7, with TRBD1 identical over 9 bases. Germline lookup yields CDR1 SGHRS and CDR2 YFSETQ. Trimming at V came to 4 bases and at J to 3 bases, leaving 5 bases not matched to a gene. CDR3 length: 14 residues. The CDR3 loop reads CASSRTGEGYEQYF. CDR3 nucleotides: TGCGCCAGCAGCCGGACAGGGGAGGGCTACGAGCAGTACTTC. The entire variable domain, with the rest obtained from reference TRBV5-1 and TRBJ2-7, is as follows: KAGVTQTPRYLIKTRGQQVTLSCSPISGHRSVSWYQQTPGQGLQFLFEYFSETQRNKGNFPGRFSGRQFSNSRSEMNVSTLELGDSALYLCASSRTGEGYEQYFGPGTRLTVT.

This clone was counted only a few times. V is TRBV28 and J is TRBJ1-4; D is ambiguous. In germline, CDR1 is MDHEN, CDR2 SYDVKM. V was pared by 5 bases and J by 7 bases, with 20 bases between. The CDR3 has 16 residues. The CDR3 DNA reads as TGTGCCAGCAGTACCACCGGGGAAGGGTACGGTGAAAAACTGTTTTTT. Encoded protein: CASSTTGEGYGEKLFF.

This clone turned up a few times. The chain is built from TRBV29-1 and TRBJ1-1; TRBD1 might be the D (5 bases). The germline V gene encodes CDR1 SQVTM and CDR2 ANQGSEA. The CDR3 consists of 13 residues. The V and J ends lost 4 bases and 4 bases respectively, with 13 bases between them. CDR3 nucleotides: TGCAGCGTTGCCGGGCAAAGGGGCACTGAAGCTTTCTTT. Translating gives CSVAGQRGTEAFF.

This chain links TRBV3-1 (or the pseudogene TRBV3-2) with TRBJ2-2; D may be TRBD2 (6 bases). Germline lookup yields CDR1 LGHDT and CDR2 YNNKEL (reference sequence). The V end was cut by 4 bases, the J end by 0 bases, with 18 bases between. This CDR3 is built from 18 residues. This CDR3 is CASSPAGILGTNTGELFF. DNA of the CDR3: TGTGCCAGCAGCCCGGCGGGGATTTTGGGTACGAACACCGGGGAGCTGTTTTTT.

This clone was seen a few times. The genes are TRBV7-9 and TRBJ1-3, with D possibly TRBD1 on 5 matching bases. The CDR3 is made up of 19 amino acids. Germline V CDR1 and CDR2: SEHNR, FQNEAQ (reference sequence). Trimming took off 5 bases at V and 0 bases at J, with 23 bases between the two ends. The CDR3 spells CASSRRDAGGRVSGNTIYF. The CDR3 nucleotides are TGTGCCAGCAGCCGACGGGACGCCGGGGGGAGGGTCTCTGGAAACACCATATATTTT.

The V and J genes are TRBV21-1 and TRBJ1-5. TRBV21-1 counts as a pseudogene. The CDR3 spans 19 residues. CDR3 coding DNA: TGTGCCAGCAGCAAAGCGGGGGGGAAAGGGGAGGTTGGCAATCAGCCCCAGCATTTT. Protein product: CASSKAGGKGEVGNQPQHF.

The chain carries TRBV6-6 and TRBJ1-3; no reliable D call. Germline loops: CDR1 MNHNY, CDR2 SVGAGI (reference sequence). The CDR3 spans 15 residues. The ends were cut back, 4 bases at V and 0 bases at J, with 10 bases in the middle. The CDR3 coding sequence is TGTGCCAGCAGTTTGGTTGCTAACTCTGGAAACACCATATATTTT. This gives the protein CASSLVANSGNTIYF.

This chain uses TRBV10-3 with TRBJ2-1; 12 bases align to TRBD1. The length of the CDR3 is 15 residues. J lost 7 bases, V lost 2 bases, and 3 bases had no gene match. The V gene's germline CDR1 is ENHRY and CDR2 SYGVKD. Here the CDR3 reads CAISEPGQGANEQFF. The CDR3 bases are TGTGCCATCAGTGAGCCGGGACAGGGGGCGAATGAGCAGTTCTTC.

V and J are TRBV5-1 and TRBJ1-2; D perhaps matches TRBD1 (5 bases). Trimming pared 0 bases from V and 4 bases from J, leaving 10 bases between. The CDR3 sequence is 14 residues long. Germline CDR1 SGHRS, CDR2 YFSETQ. CDR3 DNA: TGCGCCAGCAGCTTGGAGGGGTCCCTCTATGGCTACACCTTC. It is translated as CASSLEGSLYGYTF.

The rearrangement links TRBV11-2 to TRBJ1-1; tentatively, D is TRBD1 (6 bases). The germline gives CDR1 SGHAT, CDR2 FQNNGV. CDR3 length equals 17 residues. The ends were cut back, 2 bases at V and 1 base at J, with 17 bases in the middle. The DNA for the CDR3 is TGTGCCAGCAGCTTAATCTCCCTAGGGACATCGAACACTGAAGCTTTCTTT. Translated: CASSLISLGTSNTEAFF.

This clone was seen just once. The chain recombines TRBV27 with TRBJ1-2; 10 bases align to TRBD1. Germline trimming cut 3 bases from V and 8 bases from J; bases unmatched to any gene: 12. The CDR3 is 16 residues long. The V gene's germline CDR1 is MNHEY and CDR2 SMNVEV (reference sequence). The CDR3: CASSFAGTGASGGYTF. The DNA of the CDR3 is TGTGCCAGCAGTTTCGCTGGGACAGGGGCGTCGGGCGGCTACACCTTC.

This chain uses TRBV27 with TRBJ1-5; D uncertain. V lost 8 bases to trimming and J lost 7 bases, with 15 bases between them. The length of the CDR3 is 13 residues. CDR1 and CDR2 from the germline V gene are MNHEY and SMNVEV (reference sequence). As DNA, the CDR3 is TGTGCCAGCCGCGGCACTTTAGGCCAGCCCCAGCATTTT. Its protein is CASRGTLGQPQHF.

V gene TRBV7-9 combines with J gene TRBJ1-5, with D maybe TRBD1 (5 bases). The germline V and J ends were trimmed by 3 bases and 9 bases, with 21 bases remaining between them. The CDR3 spans 16 residues. Germline CDR1 SEHNR, CDR2 FQNEAQ (reference sequence). The CDR3 DNA is TGTGCCAGCAGCTTTGCTCGGACGGGGGGAGTATGGCCCCAGCATTTT. Its protein is CASSFARTGGVWPQHF.

J is TRBJ2-6 and V is TRBV5-1, with 8 bases aligning to TRBD1. CDR3 length: 16 amino acids. With V trimmed by 4 bases and J by 2 bases, 5 bases remained unmatched. Germline loops: CDR1 SGHRS, CDR2 YFSETQ. CDR3 protein: CASSPGQEAGANVLTF. The CDR3 DNA sequence: TGCGCCAGCAGCCCGGGACAGGAGGCTGGGGCCAACGTCCTGACTTTC.

The chain uses TRBV5-1 and TRBJ2-1; perhaps TRBD1 as D (6 bases). The V gene lost 0 bases and the J gene lost 8 bases, with 15 bases spanning the gap. CDR3 length equals 15 residues. CDR1 and CDR2 (germline): SGHRS, YFSETQ. CDR3 in DNA: TGCGCCAGCAGCTTGGGGGACATCACACACGATGAGCAGTTCTTC. Amino acids: CASSLGDITHDEQFF.

CDR3 sequence (DNA): TGCGCCAGCAGCCGAGACAGGGGAGCCGGGGAGCTGTTTTTT. Protein sequence: CASSRDRGAGELFF. J is TRBJ2-2 and V is TRBV10-1; 8 nucleotides align to TRBD1. V dropped 6 bases and J dropped 6; count of bases not matched to a gene: 6. CDR3 length: 14 amino acids. Germline loops: CDR1 WNHNN, CDR2 SYGVQD (reference sequence).

This clone showed up just a few times. The chain recombines TRBV21-1 with TRBJ1-1. TRBV21-1 is termed a pseudogene. The CDR3 contains 14 residues. The CDR3 DNA is TGTGCCAGCAGCAATCCACGGGGGAACACTGAAGCTTTCTTT. This codes for CASSNPRGNTEAFF.

V is TRBV12-3 or TRBV12-4 and J is TRBJ1-2; D ambiguous. The length of the CDR3 is 13 residues. The V end was cut by 6 bases, the J end by 5 bases, with 13 bases between. CDR3 sequence reads: CASSPSGNYGYTF. DNA for the CDR3: TGTGCCAGCAGCCCCAGCGGGAATTATGGCTACACCTTC.

This clone was detected a few times. The V and J genes are TRBV5-1 and TRBJ1-2; a possible D gene is TRBD1 (5 bases). V was trimmed by 4 bases and J by 4 bases, leaving 17 bases between them. This CDR3 contains 15 residues. Germline V gene data show CDR1 as SGHRS and CDR2 as YFSETQ. DNA for the CDR3: TGCGCCAGCAGCCTCCCAGGGAATTCGGGCTATGGCTACACCTTC. Its translation is CASSLPGNSGYGYTF. The whole variable domain, remainder taken from reference TRBV5-1 and TRBJ1-2, is KAGVTQTPRYLIKTRGQQVTLSCSPISGHRSVSWYQQTPGQGLQFLFEYFSETQRNKGNFPGRFSGRQFSNSRSEMNVSTLELGDSALYLCASSLPGNSGYGYTFGSGTRLTVV.

The chain uses TRBV9 and TRBJ1-2; TRBD1 matches at 9 bases. After removal of 4 bases from V and 2 bases from J, the junction contained 3 bases not matched to a gene. This CDR3 has 14 residues. CDR1 SGDLS and CDR2 YYNGEE come from the germline V gene. The CDR3 loop reads CASSLGQGNYGYTF. CDR3 bases: TGTGCCAGCAGCTTAGGACAGGGGAACTATGGCTACACCTTC.

The V gene is TRBV5-5, the J gene TRBJ2-7; D tentatively fits TRBD1 or TRBD2 (7 bases each). Trimming removed 4 bases from V and 2 bases from J, with 16 bases in between. CDR1 and CDR2 from the germline V gene are SGHKS and YYEKEE (reference sequence). The CDR3 sequence is 15 residues long. CDR3 protein: CASSLGGTAPYEQYV. CDR3 coding DNA: TGTGCCAGCAGCCTGGGGGGGACAGCTCCCTACGAGCAGTACGTC.